This T cell receptor (beta chain) came from a study of vaccination effects on CD4 cells after COVID-19. Study findings and constraints: The study found that only 1 of 255 vaccine-induced clones from healthy vaccinees cross-reacted with common cold coronaviruses.

The method was immunoSEQ multiplex PCR; TCRdb's version includes in-frame clones alone and lacks a portion of them. The sample lists under 80,000 clones, approximately 81% seen once, with approximately 1.9% in the top ten. Turning to this clone: Its target is unknown.

Prior to sequencing, the ViraFEST assay stimulated PBMC with viral peptide pools, which expanded the antigen-specific CD4+ T cells. At the end of about ten days of culture, CD4+ T cells were isolated. In culture with 10 IU/ml IL-2 and around 10 ug/ml peptides, PBMC were grown at two million per well. The receptor's source is a human donor who received a COVID-19 vaccine. Sequenced material: CD4+ T cells from PBMCs cultured with HCoV-229E spike peptides, taken before COVID-19 vaccination.

In DNA form, the CDR3 reads TGTGCCAGCACCCCTGTAAACTCTGGGGCCAACGTCCTGACTTTC. This codes for CASTPVNSGANVLTF. The rearrangement uses TRBV7-9 and TRBJ2-6; D not certain. The CDR3 is 15 residues long. CDR1 SEHNR and CDR2 FQNEAQ come from the germline V gene (reference sequence). The V gene lost 7 bases and the J gene lost 0 bases, with 10 bases spanning the gap.